The 5 T cell receptor beta chains below come from one sample, sequenced in a study of T-cell memory formation after mild COVID-19. TCRdb used MiXCR to reprocess the 5' RACE reads, holding one entry per CDR3 protein. The top ten hold roughly 7.7% of the sample, which has 550,000 to 700,000 distinct CDR3 sequences, 17% seen once. The material sequenced was PBMCs or a T cell subset sorted from them (not recorded which). These receptor sequences come from an adult woman who had mild COVID-19 (a few samples of this study predate the infection). Cell type and time point are not known.

This clonotype has more than one count but fewer than ten. This chain links TRBV7-3 with TRBJ2-5, with 8 positions matching TRBD2. Germline lookup yields CDR1 SGHTA and CDR2 FQGTGA. With V trimmed by 5 bases and J by 5 bases, 4 bases remained unmatched. This CDR3 comprises 13 residues. The CDR3 spells CASSAGGFETQYF. In DNA, the CDR3 is TGTGCCAGCAGCGCGGGGGGCTTTGAGACCCAGTACTTC.

This clonotype was seen a handful of times. V usage is TRBV5-1 and J usage is TRBJ2-1; possibly TRBD1 for D (5 bases). The V gene's germline CDR1 is SGHRS and CDR2 YFSETQ. This CDR3 is built from 16 residues. V lost 0 bases, J lost 4 bases, and 14 bases lay in between. CDR3 nucleotide sequence: TGCGCCAGCAGCTTGGGCCAAGGACACGTATACAATGAGCAGTTCTTC. Translated: CASSLGQGHVYNEQFF.

J is TRBJ1-1 and V is TRBV10-3; the match to TRBD1 covers 7 bases. V trimming: 5 bases; J trimming: 6 bases; junction bases outside the gene matches: 0. This CDR3 contains 11 residues. Germline V gene sequence: CDR1 ENHRY, CDR2 SYGVKD. Here the CDR3 reads CAISRGPEAFF. The DNA for the CDR3 is TGTGCCATCAGTAGGGGGCCTGAAGCTTTCTTT.

This clonotype was counted a few times. The genes are TRBV15 and TRBJ2-7, with 9 bases that match TRBD2. Per the germline V gene, CDR1 is LNHNV and CDR2 is YYDKDF (reference sequence). The CDR3 is made up of 13 amino acids. CDR3 nucleotide sequence: TGTGCTGCCAGGCTAGCGGGAACCTACGAGCAGTACTTC. Its protein product is CAARLAGTYEQYF.

V and J are TRBV15 and TRBJ1-5, with D perhaps TRBD1 (6 bases). V was pared by 2 bases and J by 3 bases, with 14 bases between. Germline V gives CDR1 LNHNV, CDR2 YYDKDF (reference sequence). The CDR3 has 16 residues. The DNA of the CDR3 is TGTGCCACCAGCAGACAGGGGTTGGGGGACAATCAGCCCCAGCATTTT. This codes for CATSRQGLGDNQPQHF.